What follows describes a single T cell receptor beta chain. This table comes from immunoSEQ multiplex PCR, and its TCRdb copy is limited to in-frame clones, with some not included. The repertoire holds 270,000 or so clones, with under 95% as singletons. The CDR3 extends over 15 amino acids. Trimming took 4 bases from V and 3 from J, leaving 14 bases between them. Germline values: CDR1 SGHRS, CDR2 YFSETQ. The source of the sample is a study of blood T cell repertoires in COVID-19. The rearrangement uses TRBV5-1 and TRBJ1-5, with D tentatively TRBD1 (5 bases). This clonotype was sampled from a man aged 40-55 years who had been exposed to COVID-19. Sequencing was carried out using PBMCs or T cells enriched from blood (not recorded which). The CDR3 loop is CASSRGDGVNQPQHF. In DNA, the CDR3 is TGCGCCAGCAGCCGGGGGGACGGTGTCAATCAGCCCCAGCATTTT.